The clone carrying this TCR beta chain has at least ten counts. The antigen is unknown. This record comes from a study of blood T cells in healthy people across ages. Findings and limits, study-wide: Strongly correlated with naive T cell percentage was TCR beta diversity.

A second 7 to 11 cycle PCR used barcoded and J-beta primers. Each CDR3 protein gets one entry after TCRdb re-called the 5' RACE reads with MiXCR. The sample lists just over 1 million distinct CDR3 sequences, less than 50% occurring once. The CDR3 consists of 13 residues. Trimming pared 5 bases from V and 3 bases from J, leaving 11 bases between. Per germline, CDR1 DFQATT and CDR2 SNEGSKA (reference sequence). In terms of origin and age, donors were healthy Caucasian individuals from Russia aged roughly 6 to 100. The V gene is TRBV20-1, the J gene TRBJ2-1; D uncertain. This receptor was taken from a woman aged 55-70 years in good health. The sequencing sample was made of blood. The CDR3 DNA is TGCAGTGCTCGGCACCCTAACTACAATGAGCAGTTCTTC. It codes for CSARHPNYNEQFF.